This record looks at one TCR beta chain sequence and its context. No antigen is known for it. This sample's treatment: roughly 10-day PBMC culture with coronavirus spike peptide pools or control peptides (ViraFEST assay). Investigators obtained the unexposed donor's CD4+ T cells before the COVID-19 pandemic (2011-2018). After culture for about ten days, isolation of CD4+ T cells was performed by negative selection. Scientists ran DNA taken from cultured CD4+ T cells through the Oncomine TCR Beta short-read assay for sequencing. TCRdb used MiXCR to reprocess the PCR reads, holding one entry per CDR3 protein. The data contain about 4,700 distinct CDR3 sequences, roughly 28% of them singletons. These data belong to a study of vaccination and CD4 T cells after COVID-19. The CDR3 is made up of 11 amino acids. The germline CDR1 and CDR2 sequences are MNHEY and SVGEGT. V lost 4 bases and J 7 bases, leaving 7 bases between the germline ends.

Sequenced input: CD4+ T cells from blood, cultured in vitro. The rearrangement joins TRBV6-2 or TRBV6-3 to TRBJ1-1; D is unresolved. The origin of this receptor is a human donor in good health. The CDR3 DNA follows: TGTGCCAGCAGTTTCACCGGTGAAGCTTTCTTT. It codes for CASSFTGEAFF.